Only a few counts were recorded for the clone carrying this T cell receptor (beta chain). The CDR3 loop spans 13 amino acids. Trimming cost V 4 bases and J 2 bases, with 8 bases left between them. Looked up from germline, CDR1 is LGHNT and CDR2 is FRNRAP. This record belongs to a study of beta chain features in type 1 diabetes. Expressed TCRB transcripts were sequenced because the isolated RNA had all been reverse transcribed beforehand. Profiled with immunoSEQ multiplex PCR; TCRdb holds only in-frame clones, not every one. The sample includes around 350,000 clones, 10% to 15% of them seen just once. V usage is TRBV12-5 and J usage is TRBJ2-5; D is undetermined. Sequenced input: naive CD4+ T cells from blood. The clonotype was recovered from a man between 18 and 29 years old in good health. The CDR3 region is CASGWAGQETQYF. DNA of the CDR3: TGTGCTAGTGGTTGGGCAGGACAAGAGACCCAGTACTTC.